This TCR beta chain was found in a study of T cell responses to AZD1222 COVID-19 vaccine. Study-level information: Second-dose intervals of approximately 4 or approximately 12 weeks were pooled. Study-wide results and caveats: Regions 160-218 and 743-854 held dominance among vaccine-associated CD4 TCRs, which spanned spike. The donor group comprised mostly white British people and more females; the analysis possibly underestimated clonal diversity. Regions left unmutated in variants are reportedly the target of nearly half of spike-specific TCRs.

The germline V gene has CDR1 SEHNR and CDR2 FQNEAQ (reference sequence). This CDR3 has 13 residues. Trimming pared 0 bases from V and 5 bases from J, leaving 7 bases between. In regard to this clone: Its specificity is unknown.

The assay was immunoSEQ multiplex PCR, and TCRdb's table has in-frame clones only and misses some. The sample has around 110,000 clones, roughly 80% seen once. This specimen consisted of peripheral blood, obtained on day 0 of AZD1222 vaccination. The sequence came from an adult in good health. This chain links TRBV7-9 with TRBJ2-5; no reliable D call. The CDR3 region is CASSLAQLETQYF. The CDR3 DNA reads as TGTGCCAGCAGCTTAGCTCAGCTGGAGACCCAGTACTTC.